This T cell receptor beta chain appears in the sequencing data of a study of cytomegalovirus exposure and HLA in healthy donors. Trimming pared 3 bases from V and 3 bases from J, leaving 9 bases between. The V gene's germline CDR1 is SGHVS and CDR2 FNYEAQ. The CDR3 contains 13 residues. PCR was performed using 60 Vbeta and 13 Jbeta primers. Method: immunoSEQ multiplex PCR; TCRdb's copy keeps in-frame clones and lacks some. The repertoire consists of about 110,000 clones, with under 85% occurring once and the leading ten covering 7% to 9%. The sample taken for sequencing was PBMCs. This rearrangement joins TRBV7-6 to TRBJ2-7; a possible D gene is TRBD1 (5 bases). This sequence originates from a woman aged 45-59 years in good health and CMV-seropositive. Written as DNA, the CDR3 is TGTGCCAGCAGCTTGGGCAGGGACTACGAGCAGTACTTC. Translating it yields CASSLGRDYEQYF.